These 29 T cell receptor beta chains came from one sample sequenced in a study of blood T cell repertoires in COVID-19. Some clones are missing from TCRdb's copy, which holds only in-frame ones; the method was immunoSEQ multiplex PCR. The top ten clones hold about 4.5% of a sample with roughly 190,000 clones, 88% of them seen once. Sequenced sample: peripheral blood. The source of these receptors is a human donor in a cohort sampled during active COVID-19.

CDR3 in amino acids: CSVEDRLAGSTDTQYF. CDR3 DNA: TGCAGCGTTGAAGACCGACTAGCGGGAAGCACAGATACGCAGTATTTT. J is TRBJ2-3 and V is TRBV29-1; 11 bases are a match to TRBD2. The CDR3 totals 16 residues. V lost 0 bases and J lost 0; bases outside the gene matches: 2. Germline CDR1 SQVTM, CDR2 ANQGSEA.

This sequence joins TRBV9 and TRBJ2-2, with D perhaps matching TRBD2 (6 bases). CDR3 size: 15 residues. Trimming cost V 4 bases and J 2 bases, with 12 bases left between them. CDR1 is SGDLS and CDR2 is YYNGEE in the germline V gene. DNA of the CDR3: TGTGCCAGCAGCTCCCGACTAGTTAACACCGGGGAGCTGTTTTTT. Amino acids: CASSSRLVNTGELFF.

The CDR3 loop reads CASSQDRNAASYEQYF. In DNA form, the CDR3 reads TGCGCCAGCAGCCAAGATAGAAACGCCGCCTCCTACGAGCAGTACTTC. J is TRBJ2-7 and V is TRBV4-1; D is uncertain. There are 16 residues in the CDR3. V was clipped by 0 bases and J by 0 bases, with 12 bases between them. Germline CDR1 and CDR2: MGHRA and YSYEKL.

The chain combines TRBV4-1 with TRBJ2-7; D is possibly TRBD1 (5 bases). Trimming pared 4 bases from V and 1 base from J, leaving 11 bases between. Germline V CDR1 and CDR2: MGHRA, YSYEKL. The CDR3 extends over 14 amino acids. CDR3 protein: CASSPRRQSYEQYF. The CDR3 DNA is TGCGCCAGCAGCCCCAGAAGACAGTCCTACGAGCAGTACTTC.

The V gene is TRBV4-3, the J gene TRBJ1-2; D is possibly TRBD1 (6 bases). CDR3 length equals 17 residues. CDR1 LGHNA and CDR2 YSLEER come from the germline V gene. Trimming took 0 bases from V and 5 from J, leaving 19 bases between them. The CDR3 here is CASSQDRGSDRGYGYTF. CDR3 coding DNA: TGCGCCAGCAGCCAAGACAGGGGCTCCGACAGAGGTTATGGCTACACCTTC.

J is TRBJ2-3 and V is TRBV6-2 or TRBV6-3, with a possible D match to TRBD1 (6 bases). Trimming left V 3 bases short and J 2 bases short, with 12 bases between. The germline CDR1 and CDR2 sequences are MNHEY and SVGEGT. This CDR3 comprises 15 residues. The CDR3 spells CASSYTTGPTDTQYF. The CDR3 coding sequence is TGTGCCAGCAGTTATACGACAGGACCCACAGATACGCAGTATTTT.

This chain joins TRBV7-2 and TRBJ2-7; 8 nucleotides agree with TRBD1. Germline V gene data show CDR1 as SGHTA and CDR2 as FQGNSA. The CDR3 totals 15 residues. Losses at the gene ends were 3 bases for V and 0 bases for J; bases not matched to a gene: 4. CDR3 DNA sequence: TGTGCCAGCAGCTTTGGACAGGGAAGCTCCTACGAGCAGTACTTC. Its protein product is CASSFGQGSSYEQYF.

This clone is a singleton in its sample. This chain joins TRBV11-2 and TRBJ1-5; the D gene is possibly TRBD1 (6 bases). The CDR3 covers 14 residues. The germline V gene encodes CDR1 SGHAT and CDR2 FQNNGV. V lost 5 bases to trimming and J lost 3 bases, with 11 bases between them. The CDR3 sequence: CASSPGTYNQPQHF. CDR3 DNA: TGTGCCAGCAGCCCAGGGACATACAATCAGCCCCAGCATTTT.

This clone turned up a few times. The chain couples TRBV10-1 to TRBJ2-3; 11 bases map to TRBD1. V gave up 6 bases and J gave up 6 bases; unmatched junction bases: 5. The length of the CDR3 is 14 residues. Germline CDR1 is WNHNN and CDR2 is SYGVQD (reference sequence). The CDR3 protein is CASSGGQGVDTQYF. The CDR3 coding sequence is TGCGCCAGCAGCGGGGGACAGGGGGTGGATACGCAGTATTTT.

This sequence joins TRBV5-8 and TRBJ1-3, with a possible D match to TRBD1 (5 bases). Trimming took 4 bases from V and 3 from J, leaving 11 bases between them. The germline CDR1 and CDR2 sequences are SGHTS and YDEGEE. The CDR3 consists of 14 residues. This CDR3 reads CASSIGQGGNTIYF. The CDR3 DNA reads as TGTGCCAGCAGCATAGGACAAGGTGGAAACACCATATATTTT.

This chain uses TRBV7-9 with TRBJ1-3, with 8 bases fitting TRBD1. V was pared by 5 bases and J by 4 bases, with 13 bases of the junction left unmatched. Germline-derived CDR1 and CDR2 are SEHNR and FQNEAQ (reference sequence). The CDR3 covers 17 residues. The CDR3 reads CASSPRKTGEDGNTIYF. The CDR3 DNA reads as TGTGCCAGCAGCCCCAGAAAGACAGGGGAGGACGGAAACACCATATATTTT.

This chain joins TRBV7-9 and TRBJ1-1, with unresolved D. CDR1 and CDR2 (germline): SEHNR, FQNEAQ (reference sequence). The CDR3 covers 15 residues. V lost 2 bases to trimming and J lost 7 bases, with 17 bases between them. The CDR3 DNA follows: TGTGCCAGCAGCTTATCTCCATCGGGTAGTGGTGAAGCTTTCTTT. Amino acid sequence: CASSLSPSGSGEAFF.

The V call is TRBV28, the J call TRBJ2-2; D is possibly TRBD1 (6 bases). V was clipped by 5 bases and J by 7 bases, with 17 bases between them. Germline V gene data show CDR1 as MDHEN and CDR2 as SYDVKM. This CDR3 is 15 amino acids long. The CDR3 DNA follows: TGTGCCAGCAGTCCAGACCTAGGGGGTATCGGGGAGCTGTTTTTT. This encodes CASSPDLGGIGELFF.

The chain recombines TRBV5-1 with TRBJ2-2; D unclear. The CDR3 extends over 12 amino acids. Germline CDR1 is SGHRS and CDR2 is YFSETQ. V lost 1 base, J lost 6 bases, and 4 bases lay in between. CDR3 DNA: TGCGCCAGCAGCTTGTCTGCCGGGGAGCTGTTTTTT. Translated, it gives CASSLSAGELFF.

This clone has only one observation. For the CDR3, the DNA is TGTGCCAGCAGTTTAGAACTGAACACCGGGGAGCTGTTTTTT. Encoded protein: CASSLELNTGELFF. The chain has TRBV27 and TRBJ2-2; D remains ambiguous. V shed 2 bases and J shed 1 base, with 5 bases lying between them. This CDR3 is 14 amino acids long. Germline CDR1 and CDR2: MNHEY and SMNVEV (reference sequence).

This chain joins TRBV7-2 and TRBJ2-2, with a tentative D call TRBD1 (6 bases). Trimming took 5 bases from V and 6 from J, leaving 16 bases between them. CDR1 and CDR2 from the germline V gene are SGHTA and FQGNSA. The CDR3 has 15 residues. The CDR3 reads CASSPGPGVAGELFF. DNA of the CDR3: TGTGCCAGCAGCCCCGGGCCAGGGGTCGCCGGGGAGCTGTTTTTT.

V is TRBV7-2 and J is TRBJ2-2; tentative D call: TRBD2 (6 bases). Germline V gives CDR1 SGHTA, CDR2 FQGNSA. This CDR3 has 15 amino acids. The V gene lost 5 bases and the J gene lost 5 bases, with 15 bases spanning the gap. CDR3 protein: CASSPAVGGTGELFF. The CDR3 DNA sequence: TGTGCCAGCAGCCCAGCGGTGGGGGGAACCGGGGAGCTGTTTTTT.

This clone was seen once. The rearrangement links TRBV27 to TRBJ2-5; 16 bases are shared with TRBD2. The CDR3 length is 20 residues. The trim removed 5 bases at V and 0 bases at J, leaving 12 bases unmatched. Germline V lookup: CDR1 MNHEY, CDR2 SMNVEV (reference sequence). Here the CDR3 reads CASSPWAPGLAGGNQETQYF. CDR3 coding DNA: TGTGCCAGCAGTCCGTGGGCACCGGGACTAGCGGGAGGGAACCAAGAGACCCAGTACTTC.

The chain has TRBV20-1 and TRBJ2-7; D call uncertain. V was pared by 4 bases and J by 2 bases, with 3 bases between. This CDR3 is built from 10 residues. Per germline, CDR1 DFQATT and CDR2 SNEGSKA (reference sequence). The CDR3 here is CSANTYEQYF. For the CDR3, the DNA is TGCAGTGCTAACACCTACGAGCAGTACTTC.

CDR3: CASSPPTGQNTEAFF. The CDR3 DNA reads TGTGCCAGCAGTCCACCTACAGGACAGAACACTGAAGCTTTCTTT. This chain connects TRBV28 to TRBJ1-1; a possible D gene is TRBD1 (5 bases). Deletions cut 5 bases from V and 1 base from J, with 14 bases between. The V gene's germline CDR1 is MDHEN and CDR2 SYDVKM. The CDR3 is 15 amino acids.

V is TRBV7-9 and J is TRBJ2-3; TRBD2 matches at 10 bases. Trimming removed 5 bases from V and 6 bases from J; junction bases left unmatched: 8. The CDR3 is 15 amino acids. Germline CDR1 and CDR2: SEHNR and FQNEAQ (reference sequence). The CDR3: CASSRGSGRVDTQYF. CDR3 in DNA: TGTGCCAGCAGCCGGGGGAGCGGGAGGGTCGATACGCAGTATTTT.

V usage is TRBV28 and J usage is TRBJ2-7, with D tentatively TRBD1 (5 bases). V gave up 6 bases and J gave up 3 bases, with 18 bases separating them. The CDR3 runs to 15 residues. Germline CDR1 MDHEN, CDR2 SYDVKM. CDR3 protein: CASSPPDKTYYEQYF. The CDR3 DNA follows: TGTGCCAGCAGCCCTCCGGACAAGACGTACTACGAGCAGTACTTC.

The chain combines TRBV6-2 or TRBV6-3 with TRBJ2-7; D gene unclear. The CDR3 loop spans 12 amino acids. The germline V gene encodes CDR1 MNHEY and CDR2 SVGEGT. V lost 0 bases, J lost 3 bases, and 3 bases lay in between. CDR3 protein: CASSYSIYEQYF. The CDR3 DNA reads TGTGCCAGCAGTTACTCTATCTACGAGCAGTACTTC.

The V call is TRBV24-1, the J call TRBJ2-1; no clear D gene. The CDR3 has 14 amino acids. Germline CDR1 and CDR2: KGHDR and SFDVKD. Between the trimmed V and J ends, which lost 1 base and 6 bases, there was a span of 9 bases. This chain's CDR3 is CATSDLNSLNEQFF. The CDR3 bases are TGTGCCACCAGTGATTTAAACAGTCTCAATGAGCAGTTCTTC.

The CDR3 coding sequence is TGTGCCAGCAGTGCCTACAGCGGAAACACCATATATTTT. Protein sequence: CASSAYSGNTIYF. The chain joins TRBV2 to TRBJ1-3, with no clear D. CDR1 SNHLY and CDR2 FYNNEI come from the germline V gene. V was shortened by 4 bases and J by 4 bases, with 8 bases between the two germline ends. The CDR3 runs 13 residues.

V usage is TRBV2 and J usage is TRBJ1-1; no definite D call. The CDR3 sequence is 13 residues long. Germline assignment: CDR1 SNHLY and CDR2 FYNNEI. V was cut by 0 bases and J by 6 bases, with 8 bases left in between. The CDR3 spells CASSEARVAEAFF. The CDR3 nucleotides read TGTGCCAGCAGTGAAGCGCGAGTGGCTGAAGCTTTCTTT.

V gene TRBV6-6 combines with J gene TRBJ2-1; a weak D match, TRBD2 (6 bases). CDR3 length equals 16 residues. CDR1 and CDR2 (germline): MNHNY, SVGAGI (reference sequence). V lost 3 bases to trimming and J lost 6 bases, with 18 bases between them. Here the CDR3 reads CASSYMAQRVGNEQFF. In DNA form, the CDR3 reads TGTGCCAGCAGTTATATGGCCCAGCGGGTGGGCAATGAGCAGTTCTTC.

The CDR3 sequence: CASSPSGGVETQYF. The CDR3 nucleotides are TGTGCCAGCAGCCCCAGCGGGGGCGTGGAGACCCAGTACTTC. The genes are TRBV9 and TRBJ2-5; 8 bases map to TRBD2. The V gene end was trimmed by 4 bases and the J gene end by 5 bases; junction bases not matched to a gene: 7. The germline V gene has CDR1 SGDLS and CDR2 YYNGEE. The CDR3 is 14 amino acids.

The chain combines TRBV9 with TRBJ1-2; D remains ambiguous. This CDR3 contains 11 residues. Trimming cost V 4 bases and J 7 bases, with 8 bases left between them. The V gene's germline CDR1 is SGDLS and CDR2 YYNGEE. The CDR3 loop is CASSRESGYTF. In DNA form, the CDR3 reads TGTGCCAGCAGCAGGGAGTCTGGCTACACCTTC.